These 18 T cell receptor beta chains share one sample of origin, sequenced in a study of shared clonotypes between healthy human individuals. Terminally differentiated effector memory CD45RA+ cells were excluded from the naive CD8 cells, which were CD45RO-negative and positively selected for CCR7. TCRdb keeps only in-frame clones here, not all; method: immunoSEQ multiplex PCR. The table shows about 2.2 million clones, with around 93% occurring only once. Sequences were obtained from naive CD8+ T cells from PBMCs. Receptors originate from a man between 18 and 29 years old in good health. Some clones in this sample may be carry-over from other donors' samples.

The gene calls are TRBV10-3 and TRBJ2-2; D is uncertain. The V end was cut by 7 bases, the J end by 6 bases, with 9 bases between. The germline V gene has CDR1 ENHRY and CDR2 SYGVKD. CDR3 length: 12 amino acids. The CDR3 protein is CAIMAVAGELFF. CDR3 bases: TGTGCCATCATGGCGGTGGCCGGGGAGCTGTTTTTT.

The chain recombines TRBV10-2 with TRBJ2-1; 9 bases line up with TRBD2. The CDR3 loop spans 18 amino acids. Germline loops: CDR1 WSHSY, CDR2 SAAADI. V lost 0 bases and J lost 3; bases outside the gene matches: 9. CDR3: CASSESAVRGRDYNEQFF. CDR3 DNA: TGCGCCAGCAGTGAGTCGGCGGTCCGCGGGAGGGACTACAATGAGCAGTTCTTC.

The chain uses TRBV27 and TRBJ1-4, with D uncertain. The CDR3 runs to 14 residues. The germline CDR1 and CDR2 sequences are MNHEY and SMNVEV (reference sequence). The V end was cut by 3 bases, the J end by 8 bases, with 13 bases between. CDR3 nucleotide sequence: TGTGCCAGCAGTTTTGTGGGCATGGAGGAAAAACTGTTTTTT. Translating it yields CASSFVGMEEKLFF.

Comments on this clone: This specimen includes other DNA sequences encoding the same CDR3. The chain carries TRBV6-5 and TRBJ2-3, with TRBD1 identical over 10 bases. The CDR3 loop spans 14 amino acids. Looked up from germline, CDR1 is MNHEY and CDR2 is SVGAGI. V gave up 5 bases and J gave up 3 bases; unmatched junction bases: 2. The CDR3 is CASSRDRGTDTQYF. For the CDR3, the DNA is TGTGCCAGCAGTCGGGACAGGGGAACAGATACGCAGTATTTT.

V is TRBV9 and J is TRBJ1-3; TRBD1 matches at 7 bases. Germline V gene sequence: CDR1 SGDLS, CDR2 YYNGEE. CDR3 size: 14 residues. V shed 0 bases and J 4 bases; nucleotides not matched to a gene: 1. CDR3 DNA sequence: TGTGCCAGCAGCGTAGGGGACAGAGGAAACACCATATATTTT. Its protein is CASSVGDRGNTIYF.

The V call is TRBV10-1, the J call TRBJ2-3; 7 bases line up with TRBD1. V dropped 6 bases and J dropped 1; count of bases not matched to a gene: 1. The length of the CDR3 is 13 residues. Germline V gene data show CDR1 as WNHNN and CDR2 as SYGVQD (reference sequence). CDR3 DNA: TGCGCCAGCAGAGGGGGCCGCACAGATACGCAGTATTTT. It codes for CASRGGRTDTQYF.

The gene calls are TRBV4-1 and TRBJ2-1; TRBD2 matches at 7 bases. The V gene's germline CDR1 is MGHRA and CDR2 YSYEKL. With 0 bases clipped from V and 5 bases from J, the junction kept 7 bases outside the gene matches. The CDR3 consists of 16 residues. CDR3 region: CASSQEPGLTNNEQFF. As DNA, the CDR3 is TGCGCCAGCAGCCAAGAACCGGGACTAACAAACAATGAGCAGTTCTTC.

This clone was picked up one time. J is TRBJ1-2 and V is TRBV19; the D gene is possibly TRBD1 (5 bases). CDR1 and CDR2 from the germline V gene are LNHDA and SQIVND (reference sequence). Trimming shortened V by 6 bases and J by 4 bases, and 12 bases separated the two germline ends. CDR3 size: 13 residues. CDR3 in DNA: TGTGCCAGTAGCCCACAGGAGCGCTATGGCTACACCTTC. It yields the protein CASSPQERYGYTF.

Turning to this clone: Since a much larger clone is just one base distant, this may be a read error. Other DNA sequences from this sample encode an identical CDR3 as well. This chain uses TRBV27 with TRBJ2-7; no clear D gene. This CDR3 spans 13 amino acids. Trimming cost V 3 bases and J 1 base, with 7 bases left between them. CDR1 is MNHEY, CDR2 SMNVEV, per germline (reference sequence). The CDR3 DNA sequence: TGTGCCAGCAGTTTCGGGCAGTCCTACGAGCAGTACTTC. This codes for CASSFGQSYEQYF.

The chain employs TRBV13 and TRBJ2-1, with D maybe TRBD2 (6 bases). CDR3 length equals 14 residues. Germline V CDR1 and CDR2: PRHDT, FYEKMQ (reference sequence). The V and J ends lost 2 bases and 7 bases respectively, with 12 bases between them. The CDR3 DNA reads as TGTGCCAGCAGCTTAACGGGCGGGGAAAATGAGCAGTTCTTC. It yields the protein CASSLTGGENEQFF.

V and J are TRBV14 and TRBJ1-3; D uncertain. The CDR3 totals 17 residues. CDR1 and CDR2 (germline): SGHDN, FVKESK. V was shortened by 0 bases and J by 2 bases, with 14 bases between the two germline ends. CDR3 bases: TGTGCCAGCAGCCAAGATTTGGCCCCAGCGCCTGGAAACACCATATATTTT. The encoded protein is CASSQDLAPAPGNTIYF.

Of note for this clone: This sample also contains other DNA sequences that code for the same CDR3. This CDR3 is CASSVGGGSGYEQYF. The CDR3 coding sequence is TGTGCCAGCAGCGTAGGGGGCGGGAGTGGTTACGAGCAGTACTTC. The chain employs TRBV9 and TRBJ2-7; 7 nucleotides line up with TRBD2. CDR3 length: 15 residues. Germline CDR1 is SGDLS and CDR2 is YYNGEE. V trimming: 0 bases; J trimming: 4 bases; junction bases outside the gene matches: 7. Looking up the rest from reference TRBV9 and TRBJ2-7 gives the full variable domain: DSGVTQTPKHLITATGQRVTLRCSPRSGDLSVYWYQQSLDQGLQFLIQYYNGEERAKGNILERFSAQQFPDLHSELNLSSLELGDSALYFCASSVGGGSGYEQYFGPGTRLTVT.

The chain links TRBV7-8 to TRBJ2-7; TRBD1 is a possible D gene (6 bases). Deletions cut 6 bases from V and 2 bases from J, with 17 bases between. The CDR3 is 15 residues long. CDR1 is SGHVS, CDR2 FQNEAQ, per germline. The DNA of the CDR3 is TGTGCCAGCAGGTCAACCGACAGGCCGCCCTACGAGCAGTACTTC. It specifies CASRSTDRPPYEQYF. Full variable domain (remainder filled in from reference TRBV7-8 and TRBJ2-7): GAGVSQSPRYKVAKRGQDVALRCDPISGHVSLFWYQQALGQGPEFLTYFQNEAQLDKSGLPSDRFFAERPEGSVSTLKIQRTQQEDSAVYLCASRSTDRPPYEQYFGPGTRLTVT.

A single count supports this clone. The rearrangement joins TRBV15 to TRBJ1-1; weak D call: TRBD1 (5 bases). The germline V gene encodes CDR1 LNHNV and CDR2 YYDKDF (reference sequence). V lost 4 bases and J 1 base, leaving 7 bases between the germline ends. This CDR3 spans 13 amino acids. The CDR3 loop reads CATSTTANTEAFF. CDR3 in DNA: TGTGCCACCAGCACGACAGCGAACACTGAAGCTTTCTTT.

The chain is built from TRBV5-4 and TRBJ2-2; TRBD1 is a possible D gene (5 bases). Looked up from germline, CDR1 is SGHNT and CDR2 is YYREEE (reference sequence). The V gene lost 7 bases and the J gene lost 5 bases, with 15 bases spanning the gap. This CDR3 comprises 14 residues. The CDR3 region has the DNA TGTGCCAGCCACCTAATGGACAAAACCGGGGAGCTGTTTTTT. It encodes CASHLMDKTGELFF.

The chain joins TRBV27 to TRBJ2-7, with 12 bases lining up with TRBD1. In germline, CDR1 is MNHEY, CDR2 SMNVEV (reference sequence). The CDR3 contains 16 residues. Losses at the gene ends were 6 bases for V and 4 bases for J; bases not matched to a gene: 10. CDR3: CASSRDRGRKRYEQYF. Here the CDR3 DNA reads TGTGCCAGCAGCCGGGACAGGGGGCGCAAACGATACGAGCAGTACTTC.

The chain carries TRBV7-9 and TRBJ1-3, with D perhaps TRBD1 (6 bases). The CDR3 covers 15 residues. Germline lookup yields CDR1 SEHNR and CDR2 FQNEAQ (reference sequence). Deletions cut 2 bases from V and 2 bases from J, with 10 bases between. The CDR3: CASSLTGGPGNTIYF. DNA of the CDR3: TGTGCCAGCAGCTTAACCGGGGGGCCTGGAAACACCATATATTTT.

This clone came up once. The rearrangement links TRBV7-9 to TRBJ1-4; D ambiguous. Trimming removed 6 bases at V and 6 bases at J, with 14 bases between. Looked up from germline, CDR1 is SEHNR and CDR2 is FQNEAQ (reference sequence). The length of the CDR3 is 14 residues. The chain's CDR3 is CASSKERFDEKLFF. The CDR3 DNA follows: TGTGCCAGCAGTAAGGAGAGGTTTGATGAAAAACTGTTTTTT.